These T cell receptor beta chains were read from a single sample in a study of blood T cell repertoires in COVID-19. Assay used: immunoSEQ multiplex PCR; TCRdb lists only in-frame clones, some missing. This sample has about 59,000 clones; less than 85% occur once, and the top ten carry 18%. The source material was peripheral blood. These receptors came from a woman between 45 and 65 years old with active or convalescent COVID-19. Each CDR3 is given with its conserved first and last residue. The order of the fields is clone size, J gene, V gene, D gene, CDR3 DNA, CDR3 protein. D genes are given only for firm matches. Only part of the rows carry a size: once, few, many, or a class if the clone is expanded.

size: few
J: TRBJ2-3
V: TRBV24-1
D: NA
DNA: TGTGCCATCGGGTCACCGAGAGATACGCAGTATTTT
CDR3: CAIGSPRDTQYF

size: few
J: TRBJ1-6
V: TRBV6-5
D: NA
DNA: TGTGCCAGCAAGAACAGGGCACCCTATAATTCACCCCTCCACTTT
CDR3: CASKNRAPYNSPLHF

size: NA
J: TRBJ2-1
V: TRBV7-9
D: NA
DNA: TGTGCCAGCAGCCCCCGGGGAGTTATCAATGAGCAGTTCTTC
CDR3: CASSPRGVINEQFF

size: NA
J: TRBJ2-3
V: TRBV9
D: NA
DNA: TGTGCCAGCAGCGCACTTCCGGGCACAGATACGCAGTATTTT
CDR3: CASSALPGTDTQYF

size: few
J: TRBJ1-2
V: TRBV4-1
D: NA
DNA: TGCGCCAGCAGCCAAGATTGGGCGGGAGCGGACAGATCGTATGGCTACACCTTC
CDR3: CASSQDWAGADRSYGYTF

size: NA
J: TRBJ2-4
V: TRBV6-1
D: NA
DNA: TGTGCCAGCAGTGAAGCCTGGGGGGAAAACATTCAGTACTTC
CDR3: CASSEAWGENIQYF

size: few
J: TRBJ2-2
V: TRBV18
D: NA
DNA: TGTGCCAGCTCACCACGGTTTAGCGGAAACGCGAACACCGGGGAGCTGTTTTTT
CDR3: CASSPRFSGNANTGELFF

size: NA
J: TRBJ1-2
V: TRBV6-5
D: TRBD1
DNA: TGTGCCAGCAGCCGGACAGGGGACTATGGCTACACCTTC
CDR3: CASSRTGDYGYTF

size: NA
J: TRBJ2-2
V: TRBV7-9
D: NA
DNA: TGTGCCAGCAGTTACAGGGACGGCGGGGAGCTGTTTTTT
CDR3: CASSYRDGGELFF

size: NA
J: TRBJ2-5
V: TRBV5-1
D: TRBD2
DNA: TGCGCCAGCAGTACAGCGGGAGGGCAAGAGACCCAGTACTTC
CDR3: CASSTAGGQETQYF

size: NA
J: TRBJ2-7
V: TRBV5-6
D: TRBD2
DNA: TGTGCCAGCAGCTTCCCCAGCGGGAAGGCTCGCGAGCAGTACTTC
CDR3: CASSFPSGKAREQYF

size: NA
J: TRBJ2-7
V: TRBV5-1
D: TRBD1
DNA: TGCGCCAGCAGCCAATGGGACAGCCCCACTTCGTCCTACGAGCAGTACTTC
CDR3: CASSQWDSPTSSYEQYF

size: NA
J: TRBJ1-1
V: TRBV11-2
D: TRBD1
DNA: TGTGCCAGCAGCTCGGGACAGTTCAACACTGAAGCTTTCTTT
CDR3: CASSSGQFNTEAFF

size: NA
J: TRBJ1-2
V: TRBV19
D: NA
DNA: TGTGCCAGTAGTATAGGCGGAGACAGCTATGGCTACACCTTC
CDR3: CASSIGGDSYGYTF

size: NA
J: TRBJ2-7
V: TRBV7-9
D: TRBD1
DNA: TGTGCCAGCAGCGGACCCGGGACAGGGGCAATGGAGCAGTACTTC
CDR3: CASSGPGTGAMEQYF

size: few
J: TRBJ2-1
V: TRBV19
D: TRBD2
DNA: TGTGCCAGTAGTATTTGGGGCTCCGGGACTAGCCGCGACAATGAGCAGTTCTTC
CDR3: CASSIWGSGTSRDNEQFF

size: NA
J: TRBJ2-7
V: TRBV10-3
D: TRBD2
DNA: TGTGCCATCAGTGGGGGGTCTGGGGGAGGGCGATACGAGCAGTACTTC
CDR3: CAISGGSGGGRYEQYF

size: NA
J: TRBJ2-1
V: TRBV10-3
D: TRBD2
DNA: TGTGCCATCGCCGCGGGAGGGCCTAGCCTTTACAATGAGCAGTTCTTC
CDR3: CAIAAGGPSLYNEQFF

size: NA
J: TRBJ2-5
V: TRBV29-1
D: TRBD1
DNA: TGCAGCGGCGGACAGGGCCAAGAGACCCAGTACTTC
CDR3: CSGGQGQETQYF

size: NA
J: TRBJ2-1
V: TRBV2
D: NA
DNA: TGTGCCAGCAGCTCTTGGGAGAAGGTTTACAATGAGCAGTTCTTC
CDR3: CASSSWEKVYNEQFF

size: once
J: TRBJ2-2
V: TRBV4-1
D: NA
DNA: TGCGCCAGCAGCTTCCTTGTTACCGGGGAGCTGTTTTTT
CDR3: CASSFLVTGELFF

size: NA
J: TRBJ1-1
V: TRBV6-6
D: NA
DNA: TGTGCCAGCAGTTACGGGGGGACTGAAGCTTTCTTT
CDR3: CASSYGGTEAFF

size: NA
J: TRBJ2-7
V: TRBV7-9
D: NA
DNA: TGTGCCACAACCGGGTCCTACGAGCAGTACTTC
CDR3: CATTGSYEQYF

size: NA
J: TRBJ2-7
V: TRBV4-1
D: NA
DNA: TGCGCCAGCAGCCGGACTATTCCCTACGAGCAGTACTTC
CDR3: CASSRTIPYEQYF

size: NA
J: TRBJ2-7
V: TRBV4-2
D: NA
DNA: TGTGCCAGCAGCCAAGAATCAGGCATGAGCTCCTACGAGCAGTACTTC
CDR3: CASSQESGMSSYEQYF

size: NA
J: TRBJ1-5
V: TRBV7-9
D: TRBD1
DNA: TGTGCCAGCAGCCCCGGACAGGGACTCGGGCCCCAGCATTTT
CDR3: CASSPGQGLGPQHF

size: NA
J: TRBJ1-2
V: TRBV5-8
D: TRBD1
DNA: TGTGCCAGCAGGTTGACAGGGGGCGACTATGGCTACACCTTC
CDR3: CASRLTGGDYGYTF

size: few
J: TRBJ2-1
V: TRBV10-2
D: NA
DNA: TGCGCCAGCAGTGAGACGGGTGATAGCTCCTACAATGAGCAGTTCTTC
CDR3: CASSETGDSSYNEQFF

size: NA
J: TRBJ2-7
V: TRBV2
D: TRBD2
DNA: TGTGCCAGCAGGGCAATGGGGGGATTGGGACTAGCGGGAACCTACGAGCAGTACTTC
CDR3: CASRAMGGLGLAGTYEQYF

size: many
J: TRBJ1-1
V: TRBV25-1
D: NA
DNA: TGTGCCAGCAGTGACGCGTCGCGGCAGGGCAGGACTGAAGCTTTCTTT
CDR3: CASSDASRQGRTEAFF

size: NA
J: TRBJ2-1
V: TRBV18
D: NA
DNA: TGTGCCAGCTCACCGAGTAGCGGCTCCTACAATGAGCAGTTCTTC
CDR3: CASSPSSGSYNEQFF

size: NA
J: TRBJ1-4
V: TRBV7-9
D: TRBD1
DNA: TGTGCCAGCAGCCCTCGAGGGGGCGCAACTAATGAAAAACTGTTTTTT
CDR3: CASSPRGGATNEKLFF

size: NA
J: TRBJ1-5
V: TRBV6-5
D: NA
DNA: TGTGCCAGCAGTTACTCGACAGTCGCGAATCAGCCCCAGCATTTT
CDR3: CASSYSTVANQPQHF

size: few
J: TRBJ1-1
V: TRBV28
D: NA
DNA: TGTGCCAGCAGTCTCCATGGGGGGGCGAACACTGAAGCTTTCTTT
CDR3: CASSLHGGANTEAFF

size: NA
J: TRBJ1-2
V: TRBV10-3
D: NA
DNA: TGTGCCATCAGTGAGTCCTCCAGGGAAGGTAACTATGGCTACACCTTC
CDR3: CAISESSREGNYGYTF

size: NA
J: TRBJ1-1
V: TRBV15
D: NA
DNA: TGTGCCACCAGCAGAGATCTTGGCTCCACTGAAGCTTTCTTT
CDR3: CATSRDLGSTEAFF

size: NA
J: TRBJ1-2
V: TRBV27
D: NA
DNA: TGTGCCAGCAGTTTATCGGCCAGGGGCAAAGCTAACTATGGCTACACCTTC
CDR3: CASSLSARGKANYGYTF

size: few
J: TRBJ2-1
V: TRBV10-3
D: TRBD1
DNA: TGTGCCATCAGTGTTAAATCAGGGGGCCGCTCCTACAATGAGCAGTTCTTC
CDR3: CAISVKSGGRSYNEQFF

size: NA
J: TRBJ1-5
V: TRBV27
D: NA
DNA: TGTGCCAGCAGTTCTCCAGGTGAAGGTCAGCCCCAGCATTTT
CDR3: CASSSPGEGQPQHF

size: NA
J: TRBJ2-1
V: TRBV2
D: TRBD1
DNA: TGTGCCAGCAGCACTGAGGGACAGGGGATTGGGTACAATGAGCAGTTCTTC
CDR3: CASSTEGQGIGYNEQFF

size: NA
J: TRBJ2-2
V: TRBV11-2
D: TRBD1
DNA: TGTGCCAGCAGCGACCGTGGTGCCGGGACAGGGTTGACCGGGGAGCTGTTTTTT
CDR3: CASSDRGAGTGLTGELFF

size: few
J: TRBJ2-5
V: TRBV4-1
D: NA
DNA: TGCGCCAGCAGCTTCGGGATCAGCCAAGAGACCCAGTACTTC
CDR3: CASSFGISQETQYF

size: NA
J: TRBJ2-1
V: TRBV27
D: TRBD2
DNA: TGTGCCAGCAAGACTAGCGGGACCCCCTACAATGAGCAGTTCTTC
CDR3: CASKTSGTPYNEQFF

size: NA
J: TRBJ1-4
V: TRBV6-2/TRBV6-3
D: NA
DNA: TGTGCCAGCAGTCGGGAGAATGAAAAACTGTTTTTT
CDR3: CASSRENEKLFF

size: NA
J: TRBJ1-4
V: TRBV30
D: NA
DNA: TGTGCCTGGAGTGTACATAATGAAAAACTGTTTTTT
CDR3: CAWSVHNEKLFF